This T cell receptor beta chain was recorded in a study of identifying expanded T cells in peripheral blood (dated by TCRdb to about 2019). General notes on the study: Technical replicates were generated by sequencing separate aliquots of the same genomic DNA pool, and four replicates were compared pairwise. Paper-wide results and their limitations: Across all healthy-donor time intervals, the beta-binomial model significantly cut both the number of clones called differentially abundant and the false-positive rate. The authors expected biological variance in healthy repertoires might increase further over much longer intervals such as months to years. Roughly 1.2 differentially abundant clones were flagged by the binomial model between technical replicates, whereas about 16 and 20 were flagged over roughly two weeks and four weeks, respectively. Variance in clone template counts between roughly two-week samples significantly increased with total template count across all healthy donors.

Only one count was recorded for this clone. Its antigen is not yet known. Base qualities are not recorded, but no much larger clone differs from it by a single base. CDR3 length: 14 amino acids, cysteine to phenylalanine. This entry keeps only the CDR3 DNA: 42 bases, framed from base 1. V loses 3 bases of germline sequence and J loses 3 bases, and the interval between the two ends is 9 bases. The germline V gene specifies MDHEN as CDR1 and SYDVKM as CDR2. The immunoSEQ Assay, which relies on bias-controlled multiplex PCR amplification of genomic DNA, was used to profile TCRbeta CDR3 regions. Per the original workflow: To quantify the absolute abundance of each unique TCRbeta CDR3 region, the sequences were collapsed and filtered. Differential abundance was assessed using a binomial (Fisher-equivalent) model and a beta-binomial model in which time-dependent variance fitted from healthy donors was added. Any clone with fewer than 5 combined templates was excluded, and a clone was called differentially abundant if its Benjamini-Hochberg FDR was below 0.01. In the beta-binomial model, variance was expressed as a function of the total template count across the two samples, in the form v = (b*log(k)+a)^2. Drawn from immuneACCESS, this table holds only the in-frame rearrangements with V and J called that TCRdb kept. Clones are partly lost; checked studies trace under half to an unresolved V gene and leave the rest unexplained. The V and J calls and clone size come from that table; D and trimming were worked out from the DNA. The sample table contains 45,000 to 65,000 clones; only one count was recorded for roughly 80% of them. The ten largest clones represent 14% of the sample.

During the collection period, no immune events, such as infections, were documented for the healthy donors. Time-dependent variance in a beta-binomial model of T-cell clone differential abundance was calibrated using healthy-donor blood repertoires as a training cohort. The training cohort was composed of roughly ten healthy donors, 3 female and 7 male. Donor ages ranged from 29 to 64 years, with an average of around 45 years. Whole blood, obtained from a commercial supplier, was collected from each healthy donor at three time points spaced roughly 2 weeks apart. For immunosequencing, genomic DNA was extracted from unsorted whole blood.

This receptor was taken from a person aged 18 to 75 in good health. Sequenced input: blood. The chain links TRBV28 with TRBJ1-5; possibly the D gene is TRBD1, per 5 matching bases. CDR3 protein: CASSLTDHNQPQHF. The sequence in DNA is TGTGCCAGCAGTTTGACAGACCACAATCAGCCCCAGCATTTT.